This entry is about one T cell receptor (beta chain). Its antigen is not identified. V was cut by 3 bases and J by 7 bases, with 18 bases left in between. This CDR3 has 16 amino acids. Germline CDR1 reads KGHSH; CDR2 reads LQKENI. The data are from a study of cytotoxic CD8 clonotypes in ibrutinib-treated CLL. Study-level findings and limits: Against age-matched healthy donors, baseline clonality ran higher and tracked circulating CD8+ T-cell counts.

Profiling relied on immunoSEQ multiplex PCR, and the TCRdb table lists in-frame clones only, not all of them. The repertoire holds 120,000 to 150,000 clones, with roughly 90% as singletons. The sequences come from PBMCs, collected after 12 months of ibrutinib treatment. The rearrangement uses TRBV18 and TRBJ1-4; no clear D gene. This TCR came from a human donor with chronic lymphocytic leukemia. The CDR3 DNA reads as TGTGCCAGCTCACCGTACGGGTCCCCGCGGGTTGAAAAACTGTTTTTT. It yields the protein CASSPYGSPRVEKLFF.